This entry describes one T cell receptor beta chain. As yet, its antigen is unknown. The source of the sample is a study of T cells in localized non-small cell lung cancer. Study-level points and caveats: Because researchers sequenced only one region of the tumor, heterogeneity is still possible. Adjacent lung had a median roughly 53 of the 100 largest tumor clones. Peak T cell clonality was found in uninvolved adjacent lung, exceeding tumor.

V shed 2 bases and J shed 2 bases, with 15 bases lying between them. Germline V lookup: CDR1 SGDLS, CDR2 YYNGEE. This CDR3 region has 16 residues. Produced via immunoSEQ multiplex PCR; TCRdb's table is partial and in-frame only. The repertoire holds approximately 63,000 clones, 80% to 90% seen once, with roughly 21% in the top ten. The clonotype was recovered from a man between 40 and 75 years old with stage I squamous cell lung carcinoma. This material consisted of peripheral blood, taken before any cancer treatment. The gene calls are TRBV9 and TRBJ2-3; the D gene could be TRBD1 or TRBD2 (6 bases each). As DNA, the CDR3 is TGTGCCAGCAGCGTGCTCGCGGGACAAATCACAGATACGCAGTATTTT. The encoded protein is CASSVLAGQITDTQYF.